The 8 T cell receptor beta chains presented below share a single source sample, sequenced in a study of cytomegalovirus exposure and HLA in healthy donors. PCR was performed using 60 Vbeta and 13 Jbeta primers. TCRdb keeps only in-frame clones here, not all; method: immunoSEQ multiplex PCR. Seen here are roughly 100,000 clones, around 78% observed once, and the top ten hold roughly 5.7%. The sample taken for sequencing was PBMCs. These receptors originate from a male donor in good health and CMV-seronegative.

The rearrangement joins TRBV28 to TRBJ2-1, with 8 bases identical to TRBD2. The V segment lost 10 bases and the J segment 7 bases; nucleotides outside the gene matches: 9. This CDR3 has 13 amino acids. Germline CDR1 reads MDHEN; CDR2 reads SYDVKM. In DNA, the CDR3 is TGTGCCACCTCAAGCGGGAGAGTTAATGAGCAGTTCTTC. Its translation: CATSSGRVNEQFF.

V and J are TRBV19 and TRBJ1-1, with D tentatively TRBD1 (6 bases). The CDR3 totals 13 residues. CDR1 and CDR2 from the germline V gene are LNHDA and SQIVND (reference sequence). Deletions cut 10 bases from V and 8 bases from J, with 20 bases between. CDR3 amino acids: CATQQGFTAEAFF. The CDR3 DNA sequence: TGTGCCACTCAACAGGGCTTCACGGCCGAAGCTTTCTTT.

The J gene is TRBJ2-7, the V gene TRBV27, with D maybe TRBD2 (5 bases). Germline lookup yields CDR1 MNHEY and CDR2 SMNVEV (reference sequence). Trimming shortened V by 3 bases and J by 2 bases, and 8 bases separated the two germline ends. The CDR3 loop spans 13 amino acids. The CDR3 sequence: CASSLGATYEQYF. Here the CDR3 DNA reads TGTGCCAGCAGTTTGGGAGCGACCTACGAGCAGTACTTC.

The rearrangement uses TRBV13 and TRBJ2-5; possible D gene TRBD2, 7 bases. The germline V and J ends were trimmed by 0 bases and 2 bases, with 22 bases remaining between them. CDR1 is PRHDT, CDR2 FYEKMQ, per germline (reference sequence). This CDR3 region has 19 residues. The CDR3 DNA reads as TGTGCCAGCAGCTTAGGCCTGGGGGCGCTTGGGGGGGTTCAAGAGACCCAGTACTTC. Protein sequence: CASSLGLGALGGVQETQYF.

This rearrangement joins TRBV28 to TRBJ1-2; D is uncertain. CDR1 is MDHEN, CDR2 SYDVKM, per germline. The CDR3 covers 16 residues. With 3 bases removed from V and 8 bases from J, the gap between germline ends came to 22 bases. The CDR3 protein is CASSFTDQPPRRGYTF. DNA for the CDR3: TGTGCCAGCAGTTTTACAGACCAGCCTCCTCGTAGGGGCTACACCTTC.

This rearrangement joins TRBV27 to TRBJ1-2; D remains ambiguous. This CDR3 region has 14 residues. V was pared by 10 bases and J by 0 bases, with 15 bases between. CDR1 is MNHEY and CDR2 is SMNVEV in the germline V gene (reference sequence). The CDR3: CATSGSISNYGYTF. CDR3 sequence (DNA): TGTGCCACTAGTGGCAGCATCTCTAACTATGGCTACACCTTC.

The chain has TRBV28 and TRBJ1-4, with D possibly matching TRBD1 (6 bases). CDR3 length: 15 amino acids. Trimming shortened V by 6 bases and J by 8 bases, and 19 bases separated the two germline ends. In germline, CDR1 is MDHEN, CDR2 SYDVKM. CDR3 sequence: CASRQPLTGSEKLFF. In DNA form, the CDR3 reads TGTGCCAGCAGACAACCCCTGACAGGTAGCGAAAAACTGTTTTTT. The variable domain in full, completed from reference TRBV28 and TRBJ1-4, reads DVKVTQSSRYLVKRTGEKVFLECVQDMDHENMFWYRQDPGLGLRLIYFSYDVKMKEKGDIPEGYSVSREKKERFSLILESASTNQTSMYLCASRQPLTGSEKLFFGSGTQLSVL.

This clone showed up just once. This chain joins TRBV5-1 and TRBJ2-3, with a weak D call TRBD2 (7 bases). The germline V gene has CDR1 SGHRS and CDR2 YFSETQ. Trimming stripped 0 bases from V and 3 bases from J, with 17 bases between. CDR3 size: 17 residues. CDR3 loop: CASSLEGGRALTDTQYF. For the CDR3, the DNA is TGCGCCAGCAGCTTGGAAGGGGGGAGGGCCCTTACAGATACGCAGTATTTT.